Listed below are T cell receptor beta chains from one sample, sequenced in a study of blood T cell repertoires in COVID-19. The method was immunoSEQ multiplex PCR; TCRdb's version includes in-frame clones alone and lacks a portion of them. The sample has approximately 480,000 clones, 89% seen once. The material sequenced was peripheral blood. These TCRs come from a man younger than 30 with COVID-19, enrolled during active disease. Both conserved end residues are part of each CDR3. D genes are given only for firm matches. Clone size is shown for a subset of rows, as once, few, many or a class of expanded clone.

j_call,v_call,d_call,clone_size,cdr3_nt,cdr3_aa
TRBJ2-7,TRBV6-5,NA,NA,TGTGCCAGCAGGGCCGGGGGACCAACCTACGAGCAGTACTTC,CASRAGGPTYEQYF
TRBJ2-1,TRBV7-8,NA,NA,TGTGCCAGCAGCCCCAACAGATTCCGAGGGAATGAGCAGTTCTTC,CASSPNRFRGNEQFF
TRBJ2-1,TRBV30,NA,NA,TGTGCCTGGAGGGCAGGGGCCTACAATGAGCAGTTCTTC,CAWRAGAYNEQFF
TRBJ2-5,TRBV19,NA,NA,TGTGCCAGTAGTATAGAAAGGGGTGACGAGACCCAGTACTTC,CASSIERGDETQYF
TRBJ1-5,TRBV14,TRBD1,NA,TGTGCCAGCAGCCCCGAAACCAGGGACAGACGATCGGATTATAGCAATCAGCCCCAGCATTTT,CASSPETRDRRSDYSNQPQHF
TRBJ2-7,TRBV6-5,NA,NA,TGTGCCAGCACCCCTAGGATCCAAATCTACGAGCAGTACTTC,CASTPRIQIYEQYF
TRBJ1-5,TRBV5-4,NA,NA,TGTGCCAGCAGCTTGTTTCGAGAGATCTTTAGCAATCAGCCCCAGCATTTT,CASSLFREIFSNQPQHF
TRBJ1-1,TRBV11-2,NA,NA,TGTGCCAGCAGCCCTACCGGTGGGAACACTGAAGCTTTCTTT,CASSPTGGNTEAFF
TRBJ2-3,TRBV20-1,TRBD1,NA,TGCAGTGCTAGTGACAGGGGGCGATCAGATACGCAGTATTTT,CSASDRGRSDTQYF
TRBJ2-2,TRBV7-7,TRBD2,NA,TGTGCCAGCACCCCAGCGGGGGGGGTCACCGGGGAGCTGTTTTTT,CASTPAGGVTGELFF
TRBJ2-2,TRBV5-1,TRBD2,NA,TGCGCCAGCAGCTTGTTAGCGGGAGATTCAACCGGGGAGCTGTTTTTT,CASSLLAGDSTGELFF
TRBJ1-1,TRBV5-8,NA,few,TGTGCCAGCAGCTTGTATCGGGGGGCCACTGAAGCTTTCTTT,CASSLYRGATEAFF
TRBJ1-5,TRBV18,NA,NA,TGTGCCAGCTCACGGCAGGGTGATAGGCAGCCCCAGCATTTT,CASSRQGDRQPQHF
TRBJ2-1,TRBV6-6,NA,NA,TGTGCCAGCAGTTACTCGGTGGGGGGAGGTGAGCAGTTCTTC,CASSYSVGGGEQFF
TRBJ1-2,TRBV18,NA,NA,TGTGCCAGCTCACCGGCGGGGGGTGGTGGCTACACCTTC,CASSPAGGGGYTF
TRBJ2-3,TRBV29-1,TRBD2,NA,TGCAGCGTCGAGCGGGGGAGCACAGATACGCAGTATTTT,CSVERGSTDTQYF
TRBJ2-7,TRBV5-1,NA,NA,TGCGCCAGCAGCTTGGAGACACTCGACGAGCAGTACTTC,CASSLETLDEQYF
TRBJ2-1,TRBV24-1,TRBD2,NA,TGTGCCACCAGTGATGCACCGGGACTAGCGGGGACCTTGAATGAGCAGTTCTTC,CATSDAPGLAGTLNEQFF
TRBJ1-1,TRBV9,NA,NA,TGTGCCAGCAGCGTAGTACTCGCAGGTTCCACTGAAGCTTTCTTT,CASSVVLAGSTEAFF